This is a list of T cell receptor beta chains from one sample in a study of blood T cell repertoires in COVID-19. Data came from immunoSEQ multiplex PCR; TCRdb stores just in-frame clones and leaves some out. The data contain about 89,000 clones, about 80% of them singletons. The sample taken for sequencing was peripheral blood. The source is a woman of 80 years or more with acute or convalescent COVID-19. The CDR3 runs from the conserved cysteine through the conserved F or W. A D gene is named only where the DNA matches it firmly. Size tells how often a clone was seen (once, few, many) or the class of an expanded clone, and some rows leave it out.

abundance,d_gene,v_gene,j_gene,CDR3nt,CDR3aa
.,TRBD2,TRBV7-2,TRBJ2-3,TGTGCCAGCAGCTCCCGACTCACGGGACTAGCGGCCACAGATACGCAGTATTTT,CASSSRLTGLAATDTQYF
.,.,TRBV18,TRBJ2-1,TGTGCCAGCTCACCATCGGGCTCCTACAATGAGCAGTTCTTC,CASSPSGSYNEQFF
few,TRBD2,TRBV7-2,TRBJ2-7,TGTGCCAGCAGCCCCGGGGGGAGGGCCGGGGTGGGTGAGCAGTACTTC,CASSPGGRAGVGEQYF
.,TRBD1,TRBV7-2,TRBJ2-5,TGTGCCAGCAGCTTCGTTGGGACAGGGGGCGAAGAGACCCAGTACTTC,CASSFVGTGGEETQYF
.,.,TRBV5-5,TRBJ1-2,TGTGCCAGCAGCTTAACCGGACAGAATATCAACTATGGCTACACCTTC,CASSLTGQNINYGYTF
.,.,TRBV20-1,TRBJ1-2,TGCAGTGCCCCTGGGAGGGGTGGCTACACCTTC,CSAPGRGGYTF
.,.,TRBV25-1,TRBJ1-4,TGTGCCAGCAGTGTGCGGACAGCAAATGAAAAACTGTTTTTT,CASSVRTANEKLFF
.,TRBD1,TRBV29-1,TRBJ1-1,TGCAGCGTTGAGGGGGACAGGGGGCGTTTGTACACTGAAGCTTTCTTT,CSVEGDRGRLYTEAFF
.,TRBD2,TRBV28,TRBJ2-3,TGTGCGGTCAACATAGCGGGAGTCGGCACAGATACGCAGTATTTT,CAVNIAGVGTDTQYF
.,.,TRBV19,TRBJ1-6,TGTGCCAGTAGGGGGGGCTCCTATAATTCACCCCTCCACTTT,CASRGGSYNSPLHF
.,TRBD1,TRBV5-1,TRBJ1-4,TGCGCCAGCAGCTATACAGGGGGGAATGAAAAACTGTTTTTT,CASSYTGGNEKLFF
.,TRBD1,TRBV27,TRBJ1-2,TGTGCCAGCAACCCCGGGACAGGGGTAGGAAACTATGGCTACACCTTC,CASNPGTGVGNYGYTF
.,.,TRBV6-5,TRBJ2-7,TGTGCCAGCAGTTACTTAACGGGGTTGCGGGACGAGCAGTACTTC,CASSYLTGLRDEQYF
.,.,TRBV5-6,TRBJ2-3,TGTGCCAGCAGCGTGTATCTGTTAGGAGACACAGATACGCAGTATTTT,CASSVYLLGDTDTQYF
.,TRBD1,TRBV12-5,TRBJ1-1,TGTGCTAGCCAAGACGAGGGACAGCGCGCTTTCTTT,CASQDEGQRAFF
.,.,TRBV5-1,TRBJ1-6,TGCGCCAGCAGCTTGGAACAGGTTAATTCACCCCTCCACTTT,CASSLEQVNSPLHF
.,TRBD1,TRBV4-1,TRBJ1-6,TGCGCCAGCAGCCAACAGACAGGGCATTCACCCCTCCACTTT,CASSQQTGHSPLHF
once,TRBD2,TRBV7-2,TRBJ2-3,TGTGCCAGCAGGCCGGGGGGGCGAGATACGCAGTATTTT,CASRPGGRDTQYF
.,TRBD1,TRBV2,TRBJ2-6,TGTGCCAGCAGCCTACAGGGGTCTGGGGCCAACGTCCTGACTTTC,CASSLQGSGANVLTF
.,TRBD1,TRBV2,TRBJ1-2,TGTGCCAGCAGTGGATGGGACAGGGACTTTGGCTACACCTTC,CASSGWDRDFGYTF
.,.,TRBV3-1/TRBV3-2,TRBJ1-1,TGTGCCAGCAGTCTCCTCGGGGGGTCGAACACTGAAGCTTTCTTT,CASSLLGGSNTEAFF
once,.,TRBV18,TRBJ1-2,TGTGCCAGCTCACCCGGCAGGGATGTCTATGGCTACACCTTC,CASSPGRDVYGYTF
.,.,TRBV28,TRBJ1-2,TGTGCCGCTGCGGGGTGGGACGGCTACACCTTC,CAAAGWDGYTF
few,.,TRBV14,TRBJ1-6,TGTGCCAGCAGCAGTCGGGAAAGGAATTCACCCCTCCACTTT,CASSSRERNSPLHF
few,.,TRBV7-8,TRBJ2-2,TGTGCCAGCAGCTTAGAATATACGGGGAGCGCGGACACCGGGGAGCTGTTTTTT,CASSLEYTGSADTGELFF
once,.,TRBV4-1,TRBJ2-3,TGCGCCAGCAGCCAAGGGGTAGCGGATACGCAGTATTTT,CASSQGVADTQYF
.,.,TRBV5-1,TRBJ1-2,TGCGCCAGCAGTGAGGACAGATTTGGCTACACCTTC,CASSEDRFGYTF
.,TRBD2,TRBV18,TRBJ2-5,TGTGCCAGCTCAAGGACTAGCGGGGGCCGGGAATCGGAGACCCAGTACTTC,CASSRTSGGRESETQYF
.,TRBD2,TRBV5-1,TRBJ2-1,TGCGCCAGCAGCCAAACTGCCGCCTGGGGCGGGGGGTACAATGAGCAGTTCTTC,CASSQTAAWGGGYNEQFF
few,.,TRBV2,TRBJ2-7,TGTGCCAGCAGGATCCAACAGGGCTCCTACGAGCAGTACTTC,CASRIQQGSYEQYF
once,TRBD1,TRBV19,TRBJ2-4,TGTGCCAGTAGCTCTCCGGGACAGGGAGCCAAAAACATTCAGTACTTC,CASSSPGQGAKNIQYF
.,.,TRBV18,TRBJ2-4,TGTGCCAGCTCACCACCCCTAGTCCTAGCCAAAAACATTCAGTACTTC,CASSPPLVLAKNIQYF
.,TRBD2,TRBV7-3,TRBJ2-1,TGTGCCAGCAGCCCTAGCGGGGGACCGTACAATGAGCAGTTCTTC,CASSPSGGPYNEQFF
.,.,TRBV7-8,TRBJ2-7,TGTGCCAGCAGCCCCGGGACTTACTCCTACGAGCAGTACTTC,CASSPGTYSYEQYF
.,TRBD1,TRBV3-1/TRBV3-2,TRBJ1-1,TGTGCCAGCGTTCGACAGGGGGGCACTGAAGCTTTCTTT,CASVRQGGTEAFF
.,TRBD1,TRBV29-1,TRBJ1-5,TGCAGCGTTCCACCCACAGGGGGGCAGCCCCAGCATTTT,CSVPPTGGQPQHF
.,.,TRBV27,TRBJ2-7,TGTGCCAGCAGTCCCCGACAGGTTTTTCCCTACGAGCAGTACTTC,CASSPRQVFPYEQYF
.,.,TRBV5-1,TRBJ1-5,TGCGCCAGCAGCCCGGGACTCCTCTTAGGGCATAATCAGCCCCAGCATTTT,CASSPGLLLGHNQPQHF
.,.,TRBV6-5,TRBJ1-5,TGTGCCAGCAGCCTCGTAGCGGAGCAGCCCCAGCATTTT,CASSLVAEQPQHF